Shown below are 26 T cell receptor beta chains from a single sample sequenced in a study of T cell changes during pregnancy in multiple sclerosis. Method: immunoSEQ multiplex PCR; TCRdb's copy keeps in-frame clones and lacks some. Of roughly 47,000 clones in the sample, approximately 94% are singletons; the top ten hold roughly 5%. This material consisted of CD8+ T cells from peripheral blood mononuclear cells, taken before pregnancy. Receptor source: a female donor with multiple sclerosis, enrolled in a pregnancy study.

V usage is TRBV6-5 and J usage is TRBJ2-7, with D tentatively TRBD2 (5 bases). CDR1 and CDR2 (germline): MNHEY, SVGAGI. The CDR3 runs 14 residues. V lost 6 bases, J lost 2 bases, and 14 bases lay in between. CDR3 protein: CASSLSGGPYEQYF. Here the CDR3 DNA reads TGTGCCAGCAGCCTCAGCGGAGGTCCCTACGAGCAGTACTTC.

V is TRBV6-1 and J is TRBJ1-1; D is unclear. This CDR3 contains 12 residues. Germline assignment: CDR1 MNHNS and CDR2 SASEGT. Deletions cut 9 bases from V and 8 bases from J, with 16 bases between. The CDR3 here is CASFKSGFEAFF. Written as DNA, the CDR3 is TGTGCCAGTTTTAAGTCCGGGTTCGAAGCTTTCTTT.

This chain links TRBV15 with TRBJ2-7; 7 bases fit TRBD1. The junction had 1 base not matched to a gene; V was cut back by 4 bases and J by 1 base. Germline V gene lookup returns CDR1 LNHNV and CDR2 YYDKDF (reference sequence). The CDR3 runs to 13 residues. Here the CDR3 DNA reads TGTGCCACCAGCACCAGGGGGTCCTACGAGCAGTACTTC. Its protein is CATSTRGSYEQYF.

V usage is TRBV7-9 and J usage is TRBJ2-1, with a weak D call TRBD1 (6 bases). The germline V gene encodes CDR1 SEHNR and CDR2 FQNEAQ (reference sequence). V lost 7 bases and J lost 4, with 20 bases in between. CDR3 length equals 16 residues. In nucleotides, the CDR3 is TGTGCCAGCATCTTGAGCAAGACAGGACGATACAATGAGCAGTTCTTC. This translates into CASILSKTGRYNEQFF.

The CDR3 DNA is TGTGCCAGCAGCTACTCAGGGGCCGATGAAAAACTGTTTTTT. Translated, it gives CASSYSGADEKLFF. The rearrangement uses TRBV7-9 and TRBJ1-4, with D perhaps matching TRBD1 (6 bases). The germline V gene has CDR1 SEHNR and CDR2 FQNEAQ (reference sequence). The CDR3 consists of 14 residues. Deletions cut 4 bases from V and 6 bases from J, with 12 bases between.

J is TRBJ2-7 and V is TRBV9, with TRBD1 as a possible D gene (6 bases). The CDR3 has 13 amino acids. V gave up 3 bases and J gave up 2 bases, with 9 bases separating them. Germline lookup yields CDR1 SGDLS and CDR2 YYNGEE. The CDR3 sequence is CASSGTATYEQYF. CDR3 DNA: TGTGCCAGCAGCGGGACAGCGACCTACGAGCAGTACTTC.

The V gene is TRBV28, the J gene TRBJ2-3, with 7 nucleotides matching TRBD2. This CDR3 has 16 residues. Germline V gene lookup returns CDR1 MDHEN and CDR2 SYDVKM. J was trimmed by 0 bases and V by 5 bases; bases with no gene match: 8. The CDR3, as DNA: TGTGCCAGCAGTACCACCGGGACTACGAGCACAGATACGCAGTATTTT. This codes for CASSTTGTTSTDTQYF.

This sequence joins TRBV28 and TRBJ2-5; 7 nucleotides match TRBD1. V gave up 5 bases and J gave up 2 bases; unmatched junction bases: 5. Germline assignment: CDR1 MDHEN and CDR2 SYDVKM. CDR3 length: 14 residues. This CDR3 is CASSRRDSQETQYF. CDR3 DNA: TGTGCCAGCAGTAGAAGGGACAGTCAAGAGACCCAGTACTTC.

This chain connects TRBV4-1 to TRBJ1-5, with 7 bases lining up with TRBD1. Losses at the gene ends were 1 base for V and 6 bases for J; bases not matched to a gene: 3. The CDR3 is 14 amino acids. Germline V gene lookup returns CDR1 MGHRA and CDR2 YSYEKL. The CDR3 nucleotides are TGCGCCAGCAGCCAAGGACAGGGCGGTCAGCCCCAGCATTTT. Translating it yields CASSQGQGGQPQHF.

The rearrangement links TRBV5-4 to TRBJ2-7; 8 positions match TRBD2. Germline CDR1 is SGHNT and CDR2 is YYREEE (reference sequence). The V and J ends lost 4 bases and 5 bases, in that order; junction bases with no gene match: 8. The CDR3 runs to 14 residues. CDR3 in amino acids: CASSPRAGGHEQYF. The CDR3 coding sequence is TGTGCCAGCAGCCCCCGGGCGGGAGGTCACGAGCAGTACTTC.

This clone has a handful of counts. The chain employs TRBV27 and TRBJ2-7; a weak D match, TRBD2 (5 bases). V gave up 2 bases and J gave up 5 bases, with 10 bases separating them. There are 13 residues in the CDR3. Germline V gives CDR1 MNHEY, CDR2 SMNVEV (reference sequence). CDR3 coding DNA: TGTGCCAGCAGTTTACGGGATCTCAACGAGCAGTACTTC. Translating it yields CASSLRDLNEQYF.

The genes are TRBV27 and TRBJ2-7; D may be TRBD1 (6 bases). Trimming removed 6 bases at V and 4 bases at J, with 16 bases between. The germline gives CDR1 MNHEY, CDR2 SMNVEV (reference sequence). CDR3 size: 14 residues. CDR3 DNA: TGTGCCAGCAGGGACAGCCTGGGGATTTACGAGCAGTACTTC. It codes for CASRDSLGIYEQYF.

This rearrangement joins TRBV30 to TRBJ2-7; 8 bases agree with TRBD1. Germline values: CDR1 GTSNPN, CDR2 SVGIG (reference sequence). This CDR3 region has 13 residues. Trimming took 7 bases from V and 0 from J; bases not matched to a gene: 5. The CDR3 loop reads CASRDRSSYEQYF. The CDR3 DNA reads TGTGCCTCCCGGGACAGGAGCTCCTACGAGCAGTACTTC.

The V and J genes are TRBV6-5 and TRBJ2-7, with TRBD2 matching over 9 bases. Germline assignment: CDR1 MNHEY and CDR2 SVGAGI. The J segment lost 3 bases and the V segment lost 11 bases, leaving 2 bases of the junction unmatched. CDR3 length: 11 residues. The CDR3 here is CAAGGGYEQYF. The CDR3 nucleotides are TGTGCCGCGGGGGGGGGCTACGAGCAGTACTTC.

The rearrangement uses TRBV27 and TRBJ2-7, with a possible D match to TRBD1 (5 bases). The CDR3 totals 13 residues. Germline V gene sequence: CDR1 MNHEY, CDR2 SMNVEV (reference sequence). The V end was cut by 6 bases, the J end by 3 bases, with 12 bases between. In DNA form, the CDR3 reads TGTGCCAGCAGCCCAGGGCAGTACTACGAGCAGTACTTC. Translating gives CASSPGQYYEQYF.

The chain combines TRBV21-1 with TRBJ1-3. TRBV21-1 is listed as a pseudogene. The length of the CDR3 is 16 residues. CDR3 nucleotides: TGTGCCAGCAGCTCGATTGCGTGCATTACTGGAAACACCATATATTTT. Protein: CASSSIACITGNTIYF.

V and J are TRBV7-8 and TRBJ2-5, with D possibly matching TRBD1 (5 bases). Germline V gene data show CDR1 as SGHVS and CDR2 as FQNEAQ. This CDR3 has 17 residues. V dropped 2 bases and J dropped 0 bases, with 16 bases sitting between them. As DNA, the CDR3 is TGTGCCAGCAGCTTACAGGGCGCTCCTCTGTACCAAGAGACCCAGTACTTC. This sequence encodes CASSLQGAPLYQETQYF.

The V call is TRBV29-1, the J call TRBJ1-1; 9 nucleotides agree with TRBD1. V lost 3 bases, J lost 1 base, and 6 bases stayed unmatched. The CDR3 has 15 residues. Germline V gene data show CDR1 as SQVTM and CDR2 as ANQGSEA. DNA of the CDR3: TGCAGCGTTGATCTTTTGGGACAGGGGAACACTGAAGCTTTCTTT. As protein: CSVDLLGQGNTEAFF.

The chain has TRBV5-6 and TRBJ1-6; no reliable D call. The CDR3 contains 16 residues. Trimming pared 0 bases from V and 2 bases from J, leaving 9 bases between. Germline CDR1 is SGHDT and CDR2 is YYEEEE. The CDR3 reads CASSLVGGPYNSPLHF. For the CDR3, the DNA is TGTGCCAGCAGCTTGGTCGGCGGTCCCTATAATTCACCCCTCCACTTT.

The chain has TRBV21-1 and TRBJ1-5; TRBD1, the table's D call, was not compared with the DNA. TRBV21-1 is annotated as a pseudogene. The CDR3 covers 13 residues. The CDR3 DNA reads as TGTGCCACCCCGACAGGGAGCAATCAGCCCCAGCATTTT. Translation gives CATPTGSNQPQHF.

This chain uses TRBV7-9 with TRBJ2-2; 11 bases fit TRBD1. The V gene end was trimmed by 7 bases and the J gene end by 4 bases; junction bases not matched to a gene: 5. The germline CDR1 and CDR2 sequences are SEHNR and FQNEAQ (reference sequence). The CDR3 has 15 residues. For the CDR3, the DNA is TGTGCCAGCACCCAAGGGACAGGGGGCACCGGGGAGCTGTTTTTT. Its translation is CASTQGTGGTGELFF. Using reference TRBV7-9 and TRBJ2-2 for the parts outside the CDR3, the full variable domain is DTGVSQNPRHKITKRGQNVTFRCDPISEHNRLYWYRQTLGQGPEFLTYFQNEAQLEKSRLLSDRFSAERPKGSFSTLEIQRTEQGDSAMYLCASTQGTGGTGELFFGEGSRLTVL.

The V gene is TRBV7-2, the J gene TRBJ2-1; D call uncertain. The CDR3 runs 13 residues. Germline CDR1 reads SGHTA; CDR2 reads FQGNSA. Trimming removed 7 bases at V and 5 bases at J, with 12 bases between. Here the CDR3 reads CASTLALNNEQFF. The CDR3 bases are TGTGCCAGCACCTTGGCATTGAACAATGAGCAGTTCTTC.

The chain has TRBV6-5 and TRBJ2-3, with a possible D match to TRBD2 (5 bases). This CDR3 region has 12 residues. Germline CDR1 reads MNHEY; CDR2 reads SVGAGI. V gave up 7 bases and J gave up 2 bases, with 7 bases separating them. The CDR3 bases are TGTGCCAGCACGGGGAACACAGATACGCAGTATTTT. This codes for CASTGNTDTQYF.

The J gene is TRBJ2-1, the V gene TRBV5-1, with D possibly being TRBD1 (5 bases). CDR1 and CDR2 from the germline V gene are SGHRS and YFSETQ. This CDR3 comprises 14 residues. Trimming pared 8 bases from V and 0 bases from J, leaving 12 bases between. CDR3 in amino acids: CASSWTSSYNEQFF. Here the CDR3 DNA reads TGCGCCAGTTCTTGGACAAGCTCCTACAATGAGCAGTTCTTC.

J is TRBJ1-1 and V is TRBV9; possibly TRBD1 for D (5 bases). Germline V gene lookup returns CDR1 SGDLS and CDR2 YYNGEE. CDR3 size: 16 residues. The ends were cut back, 2 bases at V and 4 bases at J, with 18 bases in the middle. The CDR3 loop reads CASSVGGAYTSTEAFF. The DNA for the CDR3 is TGTGCCAGCAGCGTTGGAGGGGCTTATACAAGCACTGAAGCTTTCTTT.

V usage is TRBV9 and J usage is TRBJ2-5, with D possibly being TRBD1 (5 bases). The CDR3 loop spans 15 amino acids. V was pared by 0 bases and J by 5 bases, with 14 bases between. Germline V gives CDR1 SGDLS, CDR2 YYNGEE. The CDR3 DNA is TGTGCCAGCAGCGTAGGTACAGGCATTAGGGAGACCCAGTACTTC. The encoded protein is CASSVGTGIRETQYF.